The T cell receptor (beta chain) described here comes from a study of a mutant IDH1 vaccine in newly diagnosed glioma. Germline V gene sequence: CDR1 SGHRS, CDR2 YFSETQ. Germline trimming cut 0 bases from V and 7 bases from J; bases unmatched to any gene: 8. CDR3 length equals 16 residues. To note about this clone: The antigen is undetermined.

Documented time point: week 23, last vaccination. Doses consisted of 300 ug of mutant IDH1 20-mer peptide each, paired with topical imiquimod. The data were produced by immunoSEQ multiplex PCR, yet TCRdb's version contains in-frame clones alone and is incomplete. The sample lists tens of thousands of clones; 80% were seen once. The chain combines TRBV5-1 with TRBJ2-1, with 9 nucleotides matching TRBD2. The sequenced sample was PBMCs, obtained from a glioma patient whose treatment included an IDH1 peptide vaccine. The origin of this receptor is a woman younger than 35 with glioma. In nucleotides, the CDR3 is TGCGCCAGCAGCTTGGAAGGGGCGGGAGGGCCGAATGAGCAGTTCTTC. Its translation is CASSLEGAGGPNEQFF.